This TCR beta chain came from a study of blood T cells in healthy people across ages. Study-wide context: Capture by template switching was about one barcoded beta molecule per two T cells.

It was with a sample-barcoded 5' primer and a J-beta primer mix that a second PCR of roughly 7 to 12 cycles was run. TCRdb processed the 5' RACE reads anew with MiXCR; each CDR3 protein has one entry. The repertoire holds about 780,000 distinct CDR3 sequences, about 45% seen once, with around 18% in the top ten. Per germline, CDR1 SGHTA and CDR2 FQGTGA. V lost 5 bases and J lost 4, with 11 bases in between. This CDR3 region has 13 residues. The table lists this clonotype with many counts. Researchers isolated at least 6 million PBMCs per sample. Sample: blood. The chain carries TRBV7-3 and TRBJ2-5, with a tentative D call TRBD1 (7 bases). This receptor was obtained from an elderly man in good health. CDR3 in amino acids: CASSPGGRETQYF. The CDR3 DNA reads TGTGCCAGCAGCCCAGGGGGGAGAGAGACCCAGTACTTC.